This record covers a single TCR beta chain. One junction end disagrees with the germline gene, perhaps due to a read error. The CDR3 is made up of 14 amino acids. The germline V gene has CDR1 MNHNS and CDR2 SASEGT. Clones were read by immunoSEQ multiplex PCR, and TCRdb kept only the in-frame ones, dropping some. The sample lists hundreds of thousands of clones, roughly 84% seen once, with about 3.9% in the top ten. This sample stems from a study of blood T cell repertoires in COVID-19. V is TRBV6-1 and J is TRBJ1-2, with 7 bases fitting TRBD1. This sequence was found in a woman older than 75 with acute or convalescent COVID-19. Sequenced material: peripheral blood. CDR3 in amino acids: CASREGGAGYGYTF. The CDR3 nucleotides read TGTGCCAGCAGAGAAGGGGGCGCAGGCTATGGCTACACCTTC.